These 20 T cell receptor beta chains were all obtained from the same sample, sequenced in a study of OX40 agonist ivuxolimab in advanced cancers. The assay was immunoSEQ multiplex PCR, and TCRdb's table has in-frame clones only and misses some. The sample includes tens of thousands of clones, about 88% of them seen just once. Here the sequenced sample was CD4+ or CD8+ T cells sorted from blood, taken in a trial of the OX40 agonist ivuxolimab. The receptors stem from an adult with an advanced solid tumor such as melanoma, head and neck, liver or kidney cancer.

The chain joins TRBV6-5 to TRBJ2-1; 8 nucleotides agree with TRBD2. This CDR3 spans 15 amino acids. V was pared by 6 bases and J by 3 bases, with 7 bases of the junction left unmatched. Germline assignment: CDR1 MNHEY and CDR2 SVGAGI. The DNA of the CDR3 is TGTGCCAGCAGCTCCGCGGGGGGTGACTACAATGAGCAGTTCTTC. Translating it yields CASSSAGGDYNEQFF.

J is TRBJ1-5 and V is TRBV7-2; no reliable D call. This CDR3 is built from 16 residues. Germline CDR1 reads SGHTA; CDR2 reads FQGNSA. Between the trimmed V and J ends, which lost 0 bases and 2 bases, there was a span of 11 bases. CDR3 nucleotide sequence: TGTGCCAGCAGCTTAGCGCTGGGCTGGGGCAATCAGCCCCAGCATTTT. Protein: CASSLALGWGNQPQHF.

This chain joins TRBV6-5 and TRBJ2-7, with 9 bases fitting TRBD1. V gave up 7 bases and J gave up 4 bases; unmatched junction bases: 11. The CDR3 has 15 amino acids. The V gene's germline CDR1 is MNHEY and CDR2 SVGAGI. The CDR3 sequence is CASKPWGQGFYEQYF. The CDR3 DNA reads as TGTGCCAGCAAACCATGGGGACAGGGATTTTACGAGCAGTACTTC.

The CDR3 sequence: CASSNRGSGANVLTF. CDR3 bases: TGTGCCAGTAGTAACAGGGGCTCTGGGGCCAACGTCCTGACTTTC. The chain joins TRBV19 to TRBJ2-6; 7 bases align to TRBD1. Trimming at V came to 4 bases and at J to 0 bases, leaving 0 bases not matched to a gene. Germline lookup yields CDR1 LNHDA and CDR2 SQIVND (reference sequence). There are 15 residues in the CDR3.

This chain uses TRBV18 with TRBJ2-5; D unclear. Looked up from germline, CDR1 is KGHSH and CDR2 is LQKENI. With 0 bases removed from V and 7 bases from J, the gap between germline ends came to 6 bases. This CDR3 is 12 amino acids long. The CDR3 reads CASSPPLGTQYF. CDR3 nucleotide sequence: TGTGCCAGCTCACCACCTCTTGGGACCCAGTACTTC.

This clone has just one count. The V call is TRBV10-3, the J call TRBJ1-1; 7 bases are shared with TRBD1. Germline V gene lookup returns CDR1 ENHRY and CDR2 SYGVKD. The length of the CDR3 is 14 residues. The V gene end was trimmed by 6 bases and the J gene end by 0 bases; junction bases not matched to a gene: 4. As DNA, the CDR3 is TGTGCCATCAGACGGGACAGCGTGAACACTGAAGCTTTCTTT. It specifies CAIRRDSVNTEAFF.

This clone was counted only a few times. The CDR3 bases are TGCGCCAGCAGCCCGGGGGGGCGATACGAGCAGTACTTC. Protein product: CASSPGGRYEQYF. The chain recombines TRBV5-1 with TRBJ2-7, with 8 bases that match TRBD2. The CDR3 length is 13 residues. Germline V gene sequence: CDR1 SGHRS, CDR2 YFSETQ. V shed 4 bases, J shed 4 bases, and the junction held 4 bases outside the gene matches.

CDR3 nucleotide sequence: TGTGCCTGGAGCAAGGGACAGGGGGCAGAAAAACTGTTTTTT. This sequence encodes CAWSKGQGAEKLFF. J is TRBJ1-4 and V is TRBV30, with TRBD1 identical over 12 bases. Germline CDR1 and CDR2: GTSNPN and SVGIG (reference sequence). Trimming took 3 bases from V and 8 from J; bases not matched to a gene: 4. The length of the CDR3 is 14 residues.

This chain's CDR3 is CSVTSGSRTDTQYF. The CDR3, as DNA: TGCAGCGTGACTAGCGGGAGTCGCACAGATACGCAGTATTTT. V is TRBV29-1 and J is TRBJ2-3; 12 nucleotides line up with TRBD2. This CDR3 is built from 14 residues. From germline, CDR1 is SQVTM and CDR2 ANQGSEA. V dropped 6 bases and J dropped 1; count of bases not matched to a gene: 2.

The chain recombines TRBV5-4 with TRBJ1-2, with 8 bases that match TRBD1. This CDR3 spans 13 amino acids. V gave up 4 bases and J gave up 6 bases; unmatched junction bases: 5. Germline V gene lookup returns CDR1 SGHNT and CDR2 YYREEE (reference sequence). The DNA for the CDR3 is TGTGCCAGCAGCAAGGACAGGGTCCATGGCTACACCTTC. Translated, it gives CASSKDRVHGYTF.

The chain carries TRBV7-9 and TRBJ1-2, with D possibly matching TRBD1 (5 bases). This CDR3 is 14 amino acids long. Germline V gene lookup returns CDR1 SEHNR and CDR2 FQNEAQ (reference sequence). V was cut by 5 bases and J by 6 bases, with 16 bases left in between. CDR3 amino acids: CASSRAGGEDGYTF. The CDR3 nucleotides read TGTGCCAGCAGCCGAGCTGGGGGAGAGGATGGCTACACCTTC.

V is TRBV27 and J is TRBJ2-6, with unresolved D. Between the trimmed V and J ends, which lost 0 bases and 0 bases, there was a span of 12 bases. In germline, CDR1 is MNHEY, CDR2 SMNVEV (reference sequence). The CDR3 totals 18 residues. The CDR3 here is CASSLSTRRGSGANVLTF. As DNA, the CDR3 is TGTGCCAGCAGTTTATCGACCCGACGTGGCTCTGGGGCCAACGTCCTGACTTTC.

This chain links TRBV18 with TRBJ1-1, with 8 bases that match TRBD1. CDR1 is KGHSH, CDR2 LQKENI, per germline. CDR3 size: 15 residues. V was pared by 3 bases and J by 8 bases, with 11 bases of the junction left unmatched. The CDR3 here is CASSPIQGQATEAFF. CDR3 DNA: TGTGCCAGCTCACCGATACAGGGACAGGCGACCGAAGCTTTCTTT.

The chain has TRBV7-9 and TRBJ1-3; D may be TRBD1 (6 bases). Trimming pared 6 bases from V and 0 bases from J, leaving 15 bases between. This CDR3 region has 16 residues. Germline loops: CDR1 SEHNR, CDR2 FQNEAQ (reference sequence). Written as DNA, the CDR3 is TGTGCCAGCAGTTTAACAGGGAGTAGCTCTGGAAACACCATATATTTT. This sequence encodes CASSLTGSSSGNTIYF. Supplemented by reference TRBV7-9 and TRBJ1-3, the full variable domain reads DTGVSQNPRHKITKRGQNVTFRCDPISEHNRLYWYRQTLGQGPEFLTYFQNEAQLEKSRLLSDRFSAERPKGSFSTLEIQRTEQGDSAMYLCASSLTGSSSGNTIYFGEGSWLTVV.

CDR3 coding DNA: TGTGCCAGCAGTCTCCGGACAGGGACCCCCTATGGCTACACCTTC. This sequence encodes CASSLRTGTPYGYTF. The gene calls are TRBV6-5 and TRBJ1-2; the match to TRBD1 covers 8 bases. Germline V gene lookup returns CDR1 MNHEY and CDR2 SVGAGI. The ends lost 5 bases at V and 4 bases at J; junction bases unmatched: 9. The CDR3 consists of 15 residues.

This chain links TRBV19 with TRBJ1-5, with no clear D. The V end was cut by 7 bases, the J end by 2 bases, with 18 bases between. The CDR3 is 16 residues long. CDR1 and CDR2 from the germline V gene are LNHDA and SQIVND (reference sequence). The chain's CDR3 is CASTQPGPLGNQPQHF. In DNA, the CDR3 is TGTGCCAGTACCCAACCGGGCCCTTTGGGCAATCAGCCCCAGCATTTT.

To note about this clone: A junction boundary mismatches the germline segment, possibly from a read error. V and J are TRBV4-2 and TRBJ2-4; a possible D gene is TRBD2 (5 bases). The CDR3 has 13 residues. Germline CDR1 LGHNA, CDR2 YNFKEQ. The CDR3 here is CASSQEPAGQPNF. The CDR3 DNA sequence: TGTGCCAGCAGCCAAGAACCCGCGGGCCAACCAAACTTC.

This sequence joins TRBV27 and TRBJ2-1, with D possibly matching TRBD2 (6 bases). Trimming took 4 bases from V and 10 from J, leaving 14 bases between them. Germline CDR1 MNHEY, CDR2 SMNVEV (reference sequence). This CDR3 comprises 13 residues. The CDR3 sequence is CASSSPTRGEQFF. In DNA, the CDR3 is TGTGCCAGCAGTTCCCCGACTAGAGGAGAGCAGTTCTTC.

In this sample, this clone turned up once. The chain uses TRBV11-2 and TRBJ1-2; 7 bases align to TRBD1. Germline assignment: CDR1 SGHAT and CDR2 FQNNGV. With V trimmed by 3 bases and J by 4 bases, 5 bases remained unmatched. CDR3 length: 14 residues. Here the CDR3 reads CASSLGGQVYGYTF. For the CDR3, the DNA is TGTGCCAGCAGCTTGGGAGGACAGGTCTATGGCTACACCTTC.

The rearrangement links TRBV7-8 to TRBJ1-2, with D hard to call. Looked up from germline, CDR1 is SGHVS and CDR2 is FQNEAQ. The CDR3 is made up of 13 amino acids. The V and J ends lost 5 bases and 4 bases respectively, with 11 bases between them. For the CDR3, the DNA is TGTGCCAGCAGCGCCAGGTCCACCTATGGCTACACCTTC. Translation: CASSARSTYGYTF.